These 22 T cell receptor beta chains originate from one sample sequenced in a study of PD-1 blockade in classical Hodgkin lymphoma. Each patient's relapse followed autologous stem cell transplantation, and brentuximab vedotin exposure varied. TCRdb's table, derived via immunoSEQ multiplex PCR, lists solely in-frame clones and lacks some. Here the sample spans about 14,000 clones, approximately 82% being singletons. The sequencing here drew on peripheral blood mononuclear cells (PBMCs), taken before the second cycle of nivolumab. All receptors derive from a human donor with classical Hodgkin lymphoma.

The chain couples TRBV10-1 to TRBJ2-5; TRBD2 might be the D (5 bases). The J call may be incorrect, as the DNA end agrees better with TRBJ2-7. This CDR3 comprises 14 residues. Germline loops: CDR1 WNHNN, CDR2 SYGVQD (reference sequence). The CDR3 region is CASSAERSLLEQYF. The DNA of the CDR3 is TGCGCCAGCAGTGCGGAGCGGAGCCTCCTCGAGCAGTACTTC.

This clone showed up just once. The V and J genes are TRBV7-2 and TRBJ2-5; no clear D gene. The CDR3 is 16 amino acids. Trimming shortened V by 6 bases and J by 2 bases, and 19 bases separated the two germline ends. The germline gives CDR1 SGHTA, CDR2 FQGNSA. The CDR3 DNA follows: TGTGCCAGCAGTCAACCCCGGCCAAACCTACAAGAGACCCAGTACTTC. The encoded protein is CASSQPRPNLQETQYF.

The J gene is TRBJ2-2, the V gene TRBV9, with D maybe TRBD1 (5 bases). V dropped 3 bases and J dropped 5 bases, with 8 bases sitting between them. This CDR3 is built from 13 residues. Germline V gene lookup returns CDR1 SGDLS and CDR2 YYNGEE. CDR3 residues: CASSGHRTGELFF. The CDR3 region has the DNA TGTGCCAGCAGCGGGCACAGGACCGGGGAGCTGTTTTTT. Drawing the rest from reference TRBV9 and TRBJ2-2, the complete variable domain is DSGVTQTPKHLITATGQRVTLRCSPRSGDLSVYWYQQSLDQGLQFLIQYYNGEERAKGNILERFSAQQFPDLHSELNLSSLELGDSALYFCASSGHRTGELFFGEGSRLTVL.

The CDR3 DNA reads as TGTGCCAGCAGCTACCCGGACAGAAGCGGCCCTAATTCACCCCTCCACTTT. Its protein product is CASSYPDRSGPNSPLHF. V usage is TRBV5-6 and J usage is TRBJ1-6, with a weak D call TRBD1 (6 bases). V shed 3 bases and J shed 6 bases, with 19 bases lying between them. Germline CDR1 reads SGHDT; CDR2 reads YYEEEE. The CDR3 extends over 17 amino acids.

The chain has TRBV25-1 and TRBJ1-3; D gene unclear. The CDR3 contains 15 residues. Germline V gene lookup returns CDR1 MGHDK and CDR2 SYGVNS. V lost 0 bases to trimming and J lost 0 bases, with 6 bases between them. CDR3 sequence (DNA): TGTGCCAGCAGTGAATATAGGAGCTCTGGAAACACCATATATTTT. Translated: CASSEYRSSGNTIYF. Full variable domain (remainder filled in from reference TRBV25-1 and TRBJ1-3): EADIYQTPRYLVIGTGKKITLECSQTMGHDKMYWYQQDPGMELHLIHYSYGVNSTEKGDLSSESTVSRIRTEHFPLTLESARPSHTSQYLCASSEYRSSGNTIYFGEGSWLTVV.

The chain has TRBV7-9 and TRBJ1-4; D is undetermined. Trimming stripped 0 bases from V and 5 bases from J, with 4 bases between. The length of the CDR3 is 13 residues. The germline CDR1 and CDR2 sequences are SEHNR and FQNEAQ (reference sequence). The DNA for the CDR3 is TGTGCCAGCAGCTTAGCAGGAAATGAAAAACTGTTTTTT. This gives the protein CASSLAGNEKLFF. Using reference TRBV7-9 and TRBJ1-4 for the parts outside the CDR3, the full variable domain is DTGVSQNPRHKITKRGQNVTFRCDPISEHNRLYWYRQTLGQGPEFLTYFQNEAQLEKSRLLSDRFSAERPKGSFSTLEIQRTEQGDSAMYLCASSLAGNEKLFFGSGTQLSVL.

The CDR3 protein is CASSLRGNTEAFF. The DNA of the CDR3 is TGTGCCAGCAGCTTACGGGGGAACACTGAAGCTTTCTTT. V and J are TRBV7-6 and TRBJ1-1; D gene unclear. Germline CDR1 is SGHVS and CDR2 is FNYEAQ. V shed 2 bases and J shed 1 base, with 5 bases lying between them. The CDR3 is 13 amino acids.

The chain employs TRBV25-1 and TRBJ2-5, with D unresolved. CDR1 and CDR2 from the germline V gene are MGHDK and SYGVNS. The CDR3 is 12 residues long. The V end lost 8 bases, the J end lost 4 bases, and 11 bases lay between the germline ends. The CDR3 sequence: CASCDWGETQYF. The CDR3 DNA reads TGTGCCAGCTGCGATTGGGGAGAGACCCAGTACTTC.

The rearrangement uses TRBV5-4 and TRBJ2-3, with 8 positions matching TRBD2. The CDR3 consists of 13 residues. The germline CDR1 and CDR2 sequences are SGHNT and YYREEE (reference sequence). V lost 6 bases, J lost 5 bases, and 5 bases stayed unmatched. CDR3 region: CASTRGGEDTQYF. The CDR3 DNA reads as TGTGCCAGCACCCGGGGGGGGGAAGATACGCAGTATTTT.

V is TRBV9 and J is TRBJ2-1, with D unresolved. Trimming took 0 bases from V and 8 from J, leaving 6 bases between them. The germline V gene has CDR1 SGDLS and CDR2 YYNGEE. The CDR3 spans 12 residues. The CDR3 nucleotides are TGTGCCAGCAGCGTAGCTGTGGATGAGCAGTTCTTC. It codes for CASSVAVDEQFF.

This chain joins TRBV5-1 and TRBJ2-7; 8 bases map to TRBD1. The ends lost 1 base at V and 0 bases at J; junction bases unmatched: 6. The CDR3 has 16 residues. Germline-derived CDR1 and CDR2 are SGHRS and YFSETQ. The CDR3 is CASSLFSGTGSYEQYF. The CDR3 DNA sequence: TGCGCCAGCAGCTTGTTCTCGGGGACAGGCTCCTACGAGCAGTACTTC.

The J gene is TRBJ2-2, the V gene TRBV19, with unresolved D. The CDR3 runs 16 residues. CDR1 and CDR2 from the germline V gene are LNHDA and SQIVND (reference sequence). V lost 1 base and J 0 bases, leaving 9 bases between the germline ends. CDR3 bases: TGTGCCAGTAGTATAGGGACGCATTCGAACACCGGGGAGCTGTTTTTT. Amino acids: CASSIGTHSNTGELFF. The whole variable domain, remainder taken from reference TRBV19 and TRBJ2-2, is DGGITQSPKYLFRKEGQNVTLSCEQNLNHDAMYWYRQDPGQGLRLIYYSQIVNDFQKGDIAEGYSVSREKKESFPLTVTSAQKNPTAFYLCASSIGTHSNTGELFFGEGSRLTVL.

The chain links TRBV4-3 to TRBJ1-3; the D is unclear. The V end lost 6 bases, the J end lost 0 bases, and 27 bases lay between the germline ends. CDR3 length equals 20 residues. Germline V lookup: CDR1 LGHNA, CDR2 YSLEER. CDR3 sequence: CASSKTPEASGLFSGNTIYF. The CDR3 DNA reads TGCGCCAGCAGTAAGACCCCTGAGGCATCGGGTCTCTTCTCTGGAAACACCATATATTTT.

The chain uses TRBV4-1 and TRBJ2-3, with D perhaps matching TRBD1 (5 bases). Trimming removed 3 bases at V and 4 bases at J, with 20 bases between. Germline lookup yields CDR1 MGHRA and CDR2 YSYEKL. The CDR3 is 17 amino acids. CDR3 DNA sequence: TGCGCCAGCAGCCACGTACTACAGGATGCCGGACCAGATACGCAGTATTTT. Protein sequence: CASSHVLQDAGPDTQYF.

The genes are TRBV10-1 and TRBJ1-1, with TRBD1 as a possible D gene (6 bases). Germline V CDR1 and CDR2: WNHNN, SYGVQD (reference sequence). The length of the CDR3 is 13 residues. The CDR3 loop is CTNAKGGNTEAFF. The CDR3 DNA reads TGCACCAACGCCAAGGGGGGGAACACTGAAGCTTTCTTT.

The chain recombines TRBV29-1 with TRBJ1-4; D uncertain. The germline V gene encodes CDR1 SQVTM and CDR2 ANQGSEA. Trimming took off 4 bases at V and 7 bases at J, with 16 bases between the two ends. The CDR3 has 14 residues. As DNA, the CDR3 is TGCAGCGTTGGACAAGGGAACGAAGGTGAAAAACTGTTTTTT. This encodes CSVGQGNEGEKLFF.

The chain recombines TRBV27 with TRBJ1-2; the D gene is possibly TRBD1 (5 bases). Deletions cut 3 bases from V and 6 bases from J, with 11 bases between. From germline, CDR1 is MNHEY and CDR2 SMNVEV (reference sequence). This CDR3 comprises 13 residues. CDR3 sequence reads: CASSFWQGDGYTF. Here the CDR3 DNA reads TGTGCCAGCAGTTTCTGGCAGGGTGATGGCTACACCTTC.

This rearrangement joins TRBV13 to TRBJ2-5; TRBD1 matches 7 bases. Germline CDR1 PRHDT, CDR2 FYEKMQ (reference sequence). The CDR3 runs to 14 residues. V lost 5 bases to trimming and J lost 4 bases; unmatched junction nucleotides: 7. In DNA form, the CDR3 reads TGTGCCAGCAGCATCCCGGGACAGTCAGAGACCCAGTACTTC. Protein product: CASSIPGQSETQYF.

This chain uses TRBV7-9 with TRBJ1-2; no firm D call. The CDR3 sequence is 14 residues long. V lost 7 bases to trimming and J lost 6 bases, with 18 bases between them. CDR1 is SEHNR and CDR2 is FQNEAQ in the germline V gene (reference sequence). Written as DNA, the CDR3 is TGTGCCAGCACCGCCGGGCCCGGGGAGAATGGCTACACCTTC. Its protein product is CASTAGPGENGYTF.

The J gene is TRBJ2-3, the V gene TRBV15, with D possibly TRBD1 on 5 matching bases. The CDR3 sequence is 14 residues long. Trimming removed 3 bases at V and 4 bases at J, with 11 bases between. CDR1 is LNHNV, CDR2 YYDKDF, per germline (reference sequence). The CDR3 nucleotides read TGTGCCACCAGCAGTGACCTAGGGGCAGATACGCAGTATTTT. Translation: CATSSDLGADTQYF.

The chain is built from TRBV10-3 and TRBJ2-2; possibly TRBD2 for D (5 bases). The CDR3 sequence is 16 residues long. CDR1 and CDR2 from the germline V gene are ENHRY and SYGVKD. The V and J ends lost 0 bases and 1 base respectively, with 9 bases between them. In nucleotides, the CDR3 is TGTGCCATCAGTGAGTCGAGGGTTGTGAACACCGGGGAGCTGTTTTTT. Translation: CAISESRVVNTGELFF.

In DNA form, the CDR3 reads TGTGCCAGCCGCTCCAGGACACCAGATAATTCACCCCTCCACTTT. Amino acid sequence: CASRSRTPDNSPLHF. The chain links TRBV28 to TRBJ1-6, with D possibly TRBD1 on 5 matching bases. Germline V gene lookup returns CDR1 MDHEN and CDR2 SYDVKM. V was cut by 8 bases and J by 5 bases, with 16 bases left in between. The CDR3 consists of 15 residues. Full variable domain (rest looked up from reference TRBV28 and TRBJ1-6): DVKVTQSSRYLVKRTGEKVFLECVQDMDHENMFWYRQDPGLGLRLIYFSYDVKMKEKGDIPEGYSVSREKKERFSLILESASTNQTSMYLCASRSRTPDNSPLHFGNGTRLTVT.